Below, 6 T cell receptor beta chains from the same sample are listed, as sequenced in a study of tumor and adjacent non-tumor tissue in lung cancer. A modified ARM-PCR protocol with three rounds of nested PCR amplified TCRbeta. TCRdb recomputed calls from the multiplex PCR reads with MiXCR, one row per CDR3 protein. The sample lists around 66,000 distinct CDR3 sequences, about three quarters seen once, with roughly 27% in the top ten. RNA was extracted from bulk tissue without any cell sorting. The source material was lung tumor tissue. The receptor set was obtained from a man between 60 and 75 years old with non-small cell lung cancer.

V usage is TRBV6-1 and J usage is TRBJ2-2, with unresolved D. The CDR3 is 12 residues long. V was pared by 10 bases and J by 8 bases, with 14 bases between. CDR1 and CDR2 from the germline V gene are MNHNS and SASEGT. DNA of the CDR3: TGTGCCAACCCTAAGTCCACAGGGGAGCTGTTTTTT. This gives the protein CANPKSTGELFF.

This clonotype was observed at least ten times. CDR3 coding DNA: TGTGCCAGCAGTCGCAGGGAAGGCGATACGCAGTATTTT. This translates into CASSRREGDTQYF. The chain is built from TRBV6-1 and TRBJ2-3, with D tentatively TRBD1 (5 bases). Germline V gives CDR1 MNHNS, CDR2 SASEGT. The CDR3 totals 13 residues. Trimming left V 5 bases short and J 6 bases short, with 12 bases between.

The V call is TRBV20-1, the J call TRBJ2-3; D gene uncertain. CDR1 DFQATT and CDR2 SNEGSKA come from the germline V gene (reference sequence). The CDR3 sequence is 15 residues long. The V and J ends lost 2 bases and 5 bases respectively, with 17 bases between them. The CDR3: CSARTFCRTRDTQYF. CDR3 DNA sequence: TGCAGTGCTAGAACTTTCTGCCGGACCAGAGATACGCAGTATTTT.

The chain links TRBV11-1 to TRBJ1-3, with a possible D match to TRBD1 (5 bases). CDR1 is SGHAT, CDR2 FQDESV, per germline (reference sequence). The CDR3 is 16 amino acids. V was trimmed by 5 bases and J by 4 bases, leaving 18 bases between them. This chain's CDR3 is CASSIGSGFAGNTIYF. In DNA form, the CDR3 reads TGTGCCAGCAGCATCGGGTCAGGGTTCGCAGGAAACACCATATATTTT. Filled out from reference TRBV11-1 and TRBJ1-3, the complete variable domain reads EAEVAQSPRYKITEKSQAVAFWCDPISGHATLYWYRQILGQGPELLVQFQDESVVDDSQLPKDRFSAERLKGVDSTLKIQPAELGDSAMYLCASSIGSGFAGNTIYFGEGSWLTVV.

In regard to this clonotype: As the CDR3 is not closed by the conserved phenylalanine or tryptophan, this likely results from a read error. V usage is TRBV29-1 and J usage is TRBJ2-7, with 8 bases matching TRBD1. The CDR3 is made up of 13 amino acids. The V gene's germline CDR1 is SQVTM and CDR2 ANQGSEA. CDR3: CSVFGTGAYGQYL. The CDR3 DNA reads as TGCAGCGTTTTCGGGACAGGCGCCTACGGGCAGTACCTC.

Concerning this clonotype itself: One junction end disagrees with the germline gene, perhaps due to a read error. The gene calls are TRBV10-3 and TRBJ2-2; maybe TRBD2 (7 bases). The CDR3 length is 15 residues. Germline CDR1 ENHRY, CDR2 SYGVKD. The CDR3 region is CASQEGGACTGELFF. CDR3 DNA sequence: TGTGCCAGTCAAGAAGGGGGGGCATGCACCGGGGAGTTGTTTTTT.